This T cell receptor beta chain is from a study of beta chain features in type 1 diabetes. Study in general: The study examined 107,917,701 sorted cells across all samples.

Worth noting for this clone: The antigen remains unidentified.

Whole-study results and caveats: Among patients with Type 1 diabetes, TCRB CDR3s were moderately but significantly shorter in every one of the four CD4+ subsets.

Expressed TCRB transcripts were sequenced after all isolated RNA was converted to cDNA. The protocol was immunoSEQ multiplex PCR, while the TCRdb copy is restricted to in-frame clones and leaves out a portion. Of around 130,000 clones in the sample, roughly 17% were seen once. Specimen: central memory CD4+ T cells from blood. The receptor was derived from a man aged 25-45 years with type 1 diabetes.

CDR3 sequence reads: CSARTTDGYTF. Written as DNA, the CDR3 is TGCAGTGCTCGAACGACCGATGGCTACACCTTC. The V call is TRBV20-1, the J call TRBJ1-2; no clear D gene. Looked up from germline, CDR1 is DFQATT and CDR2 is SNEGSKA (reference sequence). This CDR3 region has 11 residues. The V end was cut by 5 bases, the J end by 6 bases, with 10 bases between.